The T cell receptor (beta chain) described here comes from a study of blood T cell repertoires in COVID-19. Study background: Sites across the United States, Italy and Spain contributed samples from acute and convalescent COVID-19. Sources were T cells, B-cell-depleted T cells, or PBMCs; the material itself was cDNA or gDNA.

Per the original data handling: Reference gene primer amplification gave estimated nucleated cell counts. Only in-frame clones appear in the TCRdb table, and some are missing; sequencing was by immunoSEQ multiplex PCR. V and J calls and clone size follow that table, whereas D and trimming were derived from the DNA. This sample yields about 280,000 clones, of which around 89% are seen a single time; roughly 4.8% belongs to the top ten. V dropped 6 bases and J dropped 8; count of bases not matched to a gene: 12. Germline V lookup: CDR1 ENHRY, CDR2 SYGVKD. CDR3 length: 15 amino acids. The sequencing input was peripheral blood. The chain joins TRBV10-3 to TRBJ1-4, with 7 nucleotides matching TRBD1. The receptor comes from a middle-aged man with acute or convalescent COVID-19. The CDR3 loop reads CAISLGQATGEKLFF. CDR3 DNA: TGTGCCATCAGCCTTGGACAGGCCACGGGAGAAAAACTGTTTTTT.